This section outlines one T cell receptor (beta chain) sequence together with its context. This clonotype was observed a few times. The antigen this receptor binds is unknown. No base-level quality is on record; no much larger clone is a single base apart. This entry is derived from a study of early T cells in non-severe SARS-CoV-2 infection (dated by TCRdb to about 2021). Background on the whole study: Because TCR sequencing was done on bulk RNA from unsorted whole blood, the alpha and beta chains could not be paired.

The germline V gene provides CDR1 MGHRA and CDR2 YSYEKL. The CDR3 numbers 17 residues from cysteine through phenylalanine. Only the CDR3 part of the read is kept: 51 bases, read in frame from the first base. Trimming costs V 0 bases and J 3 bases, and their ends lie 18 bases apart. The library relied on 5' RACE. For sequencing, a NextSeq 500 was employed. To correct for sequencing error and PCR bias, the TCR library protocol tagged individual cDNA molecules with unique molecular identifiers. Both TCR alpha and beta chains were sequenced, and tight co-correlation was observed between alpha and beta sequence abundances in each sample. From the authors' description of their analysis: Decombinator V4 was used to perform V gene, J gene and CDR3 annotation of TCR sequences. TCRs were defined as expanded if a significant change between any two time points was detected under a Poisson model with p below 0.0001. TCR abundances were normalised to the total number of TCRs sequenced in each sample and reported as counts per million. TRAV1-2 paired with TRAJ12, TRAJ20 or TRAJ33 defined MAIT TCRs, while TRAV10 paired with TRAJ18 defined iNKT TCRs. VDJdb, accessed on 1 November 2021, was searched for TCRs annotated for CMV, EBV and SARS-CoV-2, and TCRs annotated for more than one antigen were excluded. TCRdb's own reprocessing of the public reads used fastp at Q25 and MiXCR and kept productive beta chains. Records with the same CDR3 protein are collapsed into one entry carrying the most frequent genes and DNA. These V and J calls derive from TCRdb rather than the authors' analysis. The sample includes roughly 100,000 distinct CDR3 sequences, with about an eighth observed a single time. The top ten clones comprise approximately 6.4% of the sample.

Results the study describes overall, beyond this receptor: VDJdb matching was skewed toward anti-spike CD8 responses and likely underestimated virus-specific expansions by missing private and CD4 specificities.

A case-control design nested within a healthcare worker cohort in London, UK, was used, with weekly nasopharyngeal swab PCR tests and blood sampling performed. Between 23 and 31 March 2020, the week of the UK lockdown, healthcare workers were enrolled and then followed up weekly for as long as 16 weeks. The sequence links TRBV4-1 to TRBJ2-7; a weak D assignment points to TRBD2 (5 bases agree). Sequencing used whole blood. The source is an adult who was a healthcare worker with PCR-confirmed SARS-CoV-2 infection or an uninfected control (not recorded which). The CDR3 amino acid sequence is: CASSQETPVPSGYEQYF. The DNA is as follows: TGCGCCAGCAGCCAAGAGACTCCCGTTCCCAGCGGCTACGAGCAGTACTTC.